This T cell receptor (beta chain) was documented in a study of blood T cells in healthy people across ages. The CDR3 is made up of 14 amino acids. Germline V CDR1 and CDR2: KGHSH, LQKENI. A sample-barcoded 5' primer and a J-beta primer mix were used in a second PCR of roughly 7 to 11 cycles. The yield of each sample was at least 3 million CDR3-containing paired-end reads. TCRdb fed the 5' RACE reads into MiXCR, producing one record per CDR3 protein. The sample has over 1,500,000 distinct CDR3 sequences, roughly two fifths seen once. In this sample, this clonotype turned up a few times. Donors were healthy Caucasian individuals from Russia aged about 6 to 100. In each sample, at least 6 million PBMCs were isolated.

V and J are TRBV18 and TRBJ2-4, with TRBD1 as a possible D gene (6 bases). TRBJ2-5 explains the end of the DNA better; the J call may be wrong. The sample consisted of blood. This TCR was sampled from a human donor in good health. The CDR3 region is CASSPGGQSQTQYF. The CDR3 DNA reads as TGTGCCAGCTCACCGGGTGGACAGTCTCAGACCCAGTACTTC.